Following are 19 T cell receptor beta chains from one sample sequenced in a study of blood T cell repertoires in COVID-19. Assay: immunoSEQ multiplex PCR; the TCRdb copy retains only in-frame clones and omits some. The sample has approximately 290,000 clones, about nine tenths seen once. The sample was peripheral blood. Source of these receptors: a man younger than 30 with active or convalescent COVID-19.

A single count supports this clone. The rearrangement joins TRBV5-4 to TRBJ1-3; 8 positions match TRBD1. Per the germline V gene, CDR1 is SGHNT and CDR2 is YYREEE (reference sequence). This CDR3 is built from 14 residues. V lost 4 bases and J lost 6; bases outside the gene matches: 6. The CDR3 region is CASSTQQGANTIYF. Here the CDR3 DNA reads TGTGCCAGCAGCACCCAGCAGGGGGCAAACACCATATATTTT. Using reference TRBV5-4 and TRBJ1-3 for the parts outside the CDR3, the full variable domain is ETGVTQSPTHLIKTRGQQVTLRCSSQSGHNTVSWYQQALGQGPQFIFQYYREEENGRGNFPPRFSGLQFPNYSSELNVNALELDDSALYLCASSTQQGANTIYFGEGSWLTVV.

The chain combines TRBV10-3 with TRBJ2-7; 11 bases are shared with TRBD1. The V segment lost 2 bases and the J segment 6 bases; nucleotides outside the gene matches: 6. Germline V gene lookup returns CDR1 ENHRY and CDR2 SYGVKD. The CDR3 spans 15 residues. CDR3 nucleotides: TGTGCCATCAGTGAGCCGGACAGGGGGCGGTTCGAGCAGTACTTC. It translates to CAISEPDRGRFEQYF.

The chain uses TRBV6-2 or TRBV6-3 and TRBJ1-1; D is unresolved. Germline CDR1 reads MNHEY; CDR2 reads SVGEGT. This CDR3 has 14 amino acids. V lost 0 bases, J lost 4 bases, and 9 bases lay in between. The DNA of the CDR3 is TGTGCCAGCAGTTACTCGACGGGGAGCACTGAAGCTTTCTTT. Residues: CASSYSTGSTEAFF.

The chain has TRBV6-5 and TRBJ1-1; the D gene is possibly TRBD1 (6 bases). V dropped 3 bases and J dropped 0 bases, with 8 bases sitting between them. The CDR3 is 14 residues long. Germline assignment: CDR1 MNHEY and CDR2 SVGAGI. The CDR3 bases are TGTGCCAGCAGTTATGGGGACATGAACACTGAAGCTTTCTTT. Amino acid sequence: CASSYGDMNTEAFF.

The V call is TRBV2, the J call TRBJ2-7, with TRBD1 matching 8 bases. Germline CDR1 and CDR2: SNHLY and FYNNEI. CDR3 length: 13 residues. J gave up 7 bases and V 7 bases, and 9 bases lay outside the gene matches. CDR3 nucleotides: TGTGCCAGCATATCAGGGGGCGCGTGGGAGCAGTACTTC. Protein product: CASISGGAWEQYF.

V usage is TRBV6-6 and J usage is TRBJ2-7; 8 positions agree with TRBD1. V gave up 6 bases and J gave up 7 bases; unmatched junction bases: 14. The V gene's germline CDR1 is MNHNY and CDR2 SVGAGI (reference sequence). The CDR3 totals 15 residues. CDR3 sequence reads: CASSDLLPTGEEQYF. The DNA for the CDR3 is TGTGCCAGCAGCGACCTACTTCCGACAGGGGAGGAGCAGTACTTC.

The chain has TRBV7-9 and TRBJ2-1, with D possibly TRBD1 on 6 matching bases. In germline, CDR1 is SEHNR, CDR2 FQNEAQ (reference sequence). The CDR3 runs 14 residues. V lost 4 bases and J lost 8, with 15 bases in between. DNA for the CDR3: TGTGCCAGCAGCTCAGGGGTCGATGGGGATGAGCAGTTCTTC. It codes for CASSSGVDGDEQFF.

This clone was seen a few times. V gene TRBV4-1 combines with J gene TRBJ1-2, with D unresolved. The CDR3 runs to 14 residues. Germline-derived CDR1 and CDR2 are MGHRA and YSYEKL. V dropped 1 base and J dropped 4 bases, with 10 bases sitting between them. CDR3 region: CASSQVEGRYGYTF. The CDR3 region has the DNA TGCGCCAGCAGCCAAGTTGAGGGCCGCTATGGCTACACCTTC.

This clone came up once. The chain links TRBV3-1 (or the pseudogene TRBV3-2) to TRBJ2-1; 9 bases fit TRBD1. The CDR3 loop spans 15 amino acids. V was clipped by 8 bases and J by 2 bases; unmatched bases: 7. CDR1 is LGHDT and CDR2 is YNNKEL in the germline V gene (reference sequence). The CDR3 region is CASRTTGGAYNEQFF. CDR3 sequence (DNA): TGTGCCAGCCGAACGACAGGGGGGGCCTACAATGAGCAGTTCTTC.

The chain employs TRBV12-3 or TRBV12-4 and TRBJ2-5; D possibly corresponds to TRBD2 (6 bases). Trimming took 4 bases from V and 7 from J, leaving 13 bases between them. The CDR3 is 13 amino acids. For the CDR3, the DNA is TGTGCCAGCAGTTGGGGGTCCGGGGGGACCCAGTACTTC. Its protein is CASSWGSGGTQYF.

This clone has just a few counts. The rearrangement uses TRBV7-3 and TRBJ2-1; 10 positions agree with TRBD2. CDR1 is SGHTA and CDR2 is FQGTGA in the germline V gene. This CDR3 spans 15 amino acids. The V gene end was trimmed by 4 bases and the J gene end by 8 bases; junction bases not matched to a gene: 8. The CDR3 sequence is CASSSLAGVADEQFF. CDR3 nucleotide sequence: TGTGCCAGCAGCTCGCTAGCGGGAGTGGCAGATGAGCAGTTCTTC.

The sample holds one count of this clone. The chain couples TRBV6-2 or TRBV6-3 to TRBJ1-2; the match to TRBD1 covers 9 bases. The trim removed 2 bases at V and 11 bases at J, leaving 27 bases unmatched. Germline loops: CDR1 MNHEY, CDR2 SVGEGT. This CDR3 has 20 amino acids. The CDR3 sequence is CASSYGLPSGTGKAGSLYTF. As DNA, the CDR3 is TGTGCCAGCAGTTACGGTCTTCCATCCGGGACAGGGAAAGCGGGGAGCCTGTACACCTTC.

This sequence joins TRBV7-6 and TRBJ2-3; no clear D. The germline V gene encodes CDR1 SGHVS and CDR2 FNYEAQ. This CDR3 is 15 amino acids long. Trimming stripped 2 bases from V and 4 bases from J, with 13 bases between. In nucleotides, the CDR3 is TGTGCCAGCAGCTTACTCCAAACCCGAGCAGATACGCAGTATTTT. Translating it yields CASSLLQTRADTQYF.

The chain combines TRBV7-2 with TRBJ2-2; D may be TRBD1 (7 bases). This CDR3 is built from 13 residues. Germline loops: CDR1 SGHTA, CDR2 FQGNSA. The germline V and J ends were trimmed by 5 bases and 7 bases, with 11 bases remaining between them. CDR3 loop: CASSLRGDGELFF. Here the CDR3 DNA reads TGTGCCAGCAGCCTCAGGGGGGACGGGGAGCTGTTTTTT. Filled out from reference TRBV7-2 and TRBJ2-2, the complete variable domain reads GAGVSQSPSNKVTEKGKDVELRCDPISGHTALYWYRQSLGQGLEFLIYFQGNSAPDKSGLPSDRFSAERTGGSVSTLTIQRTQQEDSAVYLCASSLRGDGELFFGEGSRLTVL.

The V gene is TRBV4-1, the J gene TRBJ1-2, with TRBD1 matching over 8 bases. Germline V gene sequence: CDR1 MGHRA, CDR2 YSYEKL. The CDR3 sequence is 14 residues long. The V segment lost 0 bases and the J segment 7 bases; nucleotides outside the gene matches: 4. For the CDR3, the DNA is TGCGCCAGCAGCCAAGACAGGGGGCTCTTTGGCTACACCTTC. Its translation is CASSQDRGLFGYTF.

The chain uses TRBV27 and TRBJ1-1; TRBD1 aligns across 9 bases. The trim removed 5 bases at V and 10 bases at J, leaving 11 bases unmatched. Germline V gene lookup returns CDR1 MNHEY and CDR2 SMNVEV (reference sequence). The CDR3 is made up of 14 amino acids. The CDR3 DNA is TGTGCCAGCAGTCCGACCCCGGGACAGGGTTCAGCTTTCTTT. This encodes CASSPTPGQGSAFF.

The gene calls are TRBV4-1 and TRBJ1-1; D unresolved. Germline values: CDR1 MGHRA, CDR2 YSYEKL. This CDR3 is 16 amino acids long. V lost 1 base to trimming and J lost 4 bases, with 16 bases between them. The CDR3 DNA sequence: TGCGCCAGCAGCCAAGCGGGCGAAAGCGGTACCACTGAAGCTTTCTTT. It translates to CASSQAGESGTTEAFF.

The rearrangement joins TRBV2 to TRBJ2-7, with D possibly matching TRBD2 (5 bases). The CDR3 consists of 15 residues. Trimming took 6 bases from V and 2 from J, leaving 17 bases between them. The V gene's germline CDR1 is SNHLY and CDR2 FYNNEI. The CDR3 nucleotides read TGTGCCAGCAGATGGTCGGGATCTGACACCTACGAGCAGTACTTC. Its protein is CASRWSGSDTYEQYF.

On this clone itself: No conserved phenylalanine or tryptophan ends this CDR3, so it is likely a read error. It is unclear where the CDR3 begins or ends on the DNA, so no DNA is shown, and the CDR3 is as TCRdb lists it. The chain recombines TRBV28 with TRBJ1-6; the table's D call, TRBD1, was not checked against the DNA. Germline V gene data show CDR1 as MDHEN and CDR2 as SYDVKM. The CDR3 length is 11 residues, termini included. CDR3 loop: CASSGWGTAYY.